The 32 T cell receptor beta chains below come from one sample, sequenced in a study of OX40 agonist ivuxolimab in advanced cancers. TCRdb keeps only in-frame clones here, not all; method: immunoSEQ multiplex PCR. The sample records about 45,000 clones, 80% being singletons. The source material was CD4+ or CD8+ T cells sorted from blood, sampled in a trial of the OX40 agonist ivuxolimab. Receptors originate from an adult with an advanced solid tumor such as melanoma, head and neck, liver or kidney cancer.

The sample holds one count of this clone. The rearrangement links TRBV19 to TRBJ1-5; 11 nucleotides match TRBD1. This CDR3 region has 14 residues. The V and J ends lost 4 bases and 6 bases, in that order; junction bases with no gene match: 2. The V gene's germline CDR1 is LNHDA and CDR2 SQIVND (reference sequence). The CDR3 DNA sequence: TGTGCCAGTAGTAGGGGACAGGGGGGTCAGCCCCAGCATTTT. Protein product: CASSRGQGGQPQHF.

J is TRBJ2-7 and V is TRBV5-1, with 13 bases lining up with TRBD2. The J segment lost 7 bases and the V segment lost 0 bases, leaving 16 bases of the junction unmatched. CDR1 is SGHRS and CDR2 is YFSETQ in the germline V gene. The CDR3 runs 19 residues. The CDR3 loop is CASSLVVRTSGRIPGEQYF. The CDR3 coding sequence is TGCGCCAGCAGCTTGGTGGTTAGGACTAGCGGGAGAATTCCGGGTGAGCAGTACTTC.

A few counts support this clone. The genes are TRBV7-2 and TRBJ1-3; D is unclear. The length of the CDR3 is 13 residues. V was cut by 1 base and J by 8 bases, with 9 bases left in between. Germline V gene data show CDR1 as SGHTA and CDR2 as FQGNSA. The CDR3 is CASSLGRGDTIYF. The CDR3 DNA reads as TGTGCCAGCAGCTTAGGTCGGGGTGACACCATATATTTT. The variable domain in full, completed from reference TRBV7-2 and TRBJ1-3, reads GAGVSQSPSNKVTEKGKDVELRCDPISGHTALYWYRQSLGQGLEFLIYFQGNSAPDKSGLPSDRFSAERTGGSVSTLTIQRTQQEDSAVYLCASSLGRGDTIYFGEGSWLTVV.

The chain recombines TRBV28 with TRBJ2-7, with TRBD1 matching 8 bases. V shed 6 bases, J shed 2 bases, and the junction held 6 bases outside the gene matches. Per germline, CDR1 MDHEN and CDR2 SYDVKM. CDR3 size: 14 residues. The CDR3 protein is CASSPGGKTYEQYF. The CDR3 DNA sequence: TGTGCCAGCAGCCCAGGGGGCAAAACCTACGAGCAGTACTTC. The full variable domain, rest sourced from reference TRBV28 and TRBJ2-7, is DVKVTQSSRYLVKRTGEKVFLECVQDMDHENMFWYRQDPGLGLRLIYFSYDVKMKEKGDIPEGYSVSREKKERFSLILESASTNQTSMYLCASSPGGKTYEQYFGPGTRLTVT.

The V and J genes are TRBV9 and TRBJ2-1; D possibly uses TRBD1 or TRBD2 (5 bases each). Trimming cost V 0 bases and J 2 bases, with 9 bases left between them. Germline values: CDR1 SGDLS, CDR2 YYNGEE. The CDR3 extends over 15 amino acids. This CDR3 is CASSVESGPYNEQFF. CDR3 coding DNA: TGTGCCAGCAGCGTAGAGTCGGGACCCTACAATGAGCAGTTCTTC.

This clone was recorded only once. The chain links TRBV10-1 to TRBJ2-7; D remains ambiguous. The CDR3 sequence is 15 residues long. Trimming took 0 bases from V and 5 from J, leaving 14 bases between them. Germline values: CDR1 WNHNN, CDR2 SYGVQD (reference sequence). This CDR3 is CASSESIVGANEQYF. The CDR3 coding sequence is TGCGCCAGCAGTGAGTCGATAGTAGGAGCCAACGAGCAGTACTTC.

The gene calls are TRBV7-2 and TRBJ1-1, with TRBD1 as a possible D gene (5 bases). CDR3 size: 14 residues. V gave up 2 bases and J gave up 4 bases, with 11 bases separating them. The germline V gene encodes CDR1 SGHTA and CDR2 FQGNSA. The DNA for the CDR3 is TGTGCCAGCAGCTTACTCGGGGGGACCACTGAAGCTTTCTTT. It specifies CASSLLGGTTEAFF.

The V call is TRBV6-5, the J call TRBJ2-7; possibly TRBD2 for D (5 bases). V was clipped by 7 bases and J by 4 bases, with 14 bases between them. Germline values: CDR1 MNHEY, CDR2 SVGAGI. The CDR3 covers 13 residues. CDR3 loop: CASIGGSSYEQYF. CDR3 bases: TGTGCCAGCATTGGAGGATCGTCTTACGAGCAGTACTTC.

This sequence joins TRBV7-8 and TRBJ2-3, with D unresolved. Germline assignment: CDR1 SGHVS and CDR2 FQNEAQ. The CDR3 contains 13 residues. V lost 1 base and J lost 4, with 6 bases in between. CDR3 in amino acids: CASSLGGADTQYF. CDR3 sequence (DNA): TGTGCCAGCAGCTTAGGTGGGGCAGATACGCAGTATTTT.

The V gene is TRBV5-1, the J gene TRBJ2-7; D is perhaps TRBD1 or TRBD2 (5 bases each). Between the trimmed V and J ends, which lost 4 bases and 0 bases, there was a span of 14 bases. Germline V gene lookup returns CDR1 SGHRS and CDR2 YFSETQ. The CDR3 sequence is 15 residues long. The DNA of the CDR3 is TGCGCCAGCAGCCCTACCGGGACGTACTCCTACGAGCAGTACTTC. Translating it yields CASSPTGTYSYEQYF. The complete variable domain, with remaining parts taken from reference TRBV5-1 and TRBJ2-7, reads KAGVTQTPRYLIKTRGQQVTLSCSPISGHRSVSWYQQTPGQGLQFLFEYFSETQRNKGNFPGRFSGRQFSNSRSEMNVSTLELGDSALYLCASSPTGTYSYEQYFGPGTRLTVT.

The rearrangement links TRBV28 to TRBJ1-2; 8 bases agree with TRBD1. There are 14 residues in the CDR3. J was trimmed by 7 bases and V by 2 bases; bases with no gene match: 6. Germline values: CDR1 MDHEN, CDR2 SYDVKM. For the CDR3, the DNA is TGTGCCAGCAGTTTAACGGGACAGGTTGGTGGCTACACCTTC. This codes for CASSLTGQVGGYTF.

This clone counts as medium-sized. The chain links TRBV7-2 to TRBJ1-3; D is uncertain. The CDR3 covers 13 residues. V dropped 5 bases and J dropped 1 base, with 6 bases sitting between them. The germline V gene has CDR1 SGHTA and CDR2 FQGNSA. The CDR3 protein is CASSPDSGNTIYF. CDR3 in DNA: TGTGCCAGCAGCCCCGATTCTGGAAACACCATATATTTT.

This clone was counted a single time. The V gene is TRBV5-1, the J gene TRBJ2-1, with 15 bases fitting TRBD2. Germline loops: CDR1 SGHRS, CDR2 YFSETQ. Trimming at V came to 0 bases and at J to 8 bases, leaving 15 bases not matched to a gene. The CDR3 contains 20 residues. CDR3 DNA sequence: TGCGCCAGCAGCTTGGGGTACCAGGGACTAGCGGGAGGAAAAACGGATGAGCAGTTCTTC. This codes for CASSLGYQGLAGGKTDEQFF.

The chain employs TRBV7-9 and TRBJ2-7; the match to TRBD2 covers 12 bases. Trimming removed 2 bases from V and 6 bases from J; junction bases left unmatched: 8. Germline CDR1 and CDR2: SEHNR and FQNEAQ (reference sequence). CDR3 size: 16 residues. The CDR3 sequence is CASSLSSLLAGGEQYF. The DNA of the CDR3 is TGTGCCAGCAGCTTATCTTCCTTACTAGCGGGAGGCGAGCAGTACTTC.

This clone appeared once. This chain uses TRBV5-1 with TRBJ2-7; TRBD1 agrees at 7 bases. The trim removed 2 bases at V and 12 bases at J, leaving 8 bases unmatched. CDR1 is SGHRS and CDR2 is YFSETQ in the germline V gene. There are 12 residues in the CDR3. The CDR3 DNA follows: TGCGCCAGCAGCTTTCCCGGGACAGTCTGGTACTTC. It specifies CASSFPGTVWYF.

The rearrangement uses TRBV5-4 and TRBJ2-3, with TRBD1 matching over 8 bases. Germline assignment: CDR1 SGHNT and CDR2 YYREEE (reference sequence). The CDR3 contains 16 residues. V lost 0 bases and J lost 2; bases outside the gene matches: 5. CDR3 sequence reads: CASSLGDRRITDTQYF. CDR3 bases: TGTGCCAGCAGCTTGGGGGACAGGCGTATCACAGATACGCAGTATTTT.

This clone was seen only a few times. This rearrangement joins TRBV11-2 to TRBJ1-1; unclear D gene. V dropped 2 bases and J dropped 3 bases, with 7 bases sitting between them. CDR3 length equals 13 residues. Germline V gene data show CDR1 as SGHAT and CDR2 as FQNNGV. In DNA form, the CDR3 reads TGTGCCAGCAGCTTAACCCAGTACACTGAAGCTTTCTTT. Protein sequence: CASSLTQYTEAFF.

The V call is TRBV18, the J call TRBJ2-4; 10 nucleotides agree with TRBD1. This CDR3 has 18 amino acids. CDR1 is KGHSH, CDR2 LQKENI, per germline. The J segment lost 2 bases and the V segment lost 3 bases, leaving 10 bases of the junction unmatched. The CDR3, as DNA: TGTGCCAGCTCACCCATTGGACAGGGGGTTGAGCCCAAAAACATTCAGTACTTC. It encodes CASSPIGQGVEPKNIQYF. The entire variable domain, with the rest obtained from reference TRBV18 and TRBJ2-4, is as follows: NAGVMQNPRHLVRRRGQEARLRCSPMKGHSHVYWYRQLPEEGLKFMVYLQKENIIDESGMPKERFSAEFPKEGPSILRIQQVVRGDSAAYFCASSPIGQGVEPKNIQYFGAGTRLSVL.

In DNA, the CDR3 is TGTGCCAGCAGCGCACTAGCGGGAGGGGATGAGACCCAGTACTTC. Its translation: CASSALAGGDETQYF. The V call is TRBV9, the J call TRBJ2-5; 13 bases match TRBD2. CDR1 and CDR2 from the germline V gene are SGDLS and YYNGEE. The CDR3 loop spans 15 amino acids. V shed 3 bases, J shed 5 bases, and the junction held 4 bases outside the gene matches.

The chain recombines TRBV19 with TRBJ2-1; either TRBD1 or TRBD2 may fit D (7 bases each). The CDR3 is made up of 15 amino acids. Germline V CDR1 and CDR2: LNHDA, SQIVND (reference sequence). Trimming left V 6 bases short and J 0 bases short, with 12 bases between. CDR3 bases: TGTGCCAGTAGCCCCAGGGGGGGCTCCTACAATGAGCAGTTCTTC. It specifies CASSPRGGSYNEQFF. The full variable domain, in which reference TRBV19 and TRBJ2-1 provide the parts outside the CDR3, is DGGITQSPKYLFRKEGQNVTLSCEQNLNHDAMYWYRQDPGQGLRLIYYSQIVNDFQKGDIAEGYSVSREKKESFPLTVTSAQKNPTAFYLCASSPRGGSYNEQFFGPGTRLTVL.

The rearrangement links TRBV18 to TRBJ1-4, with TRBD1 as a possible D gene (6 bases). Germline V lookup: CDR1 KGHSH, CDR2 LQKENI. The CDR3 runs to 14 residues. V dropped 2 bases and J dropped 5 bases, with 9 bases sitting between them. CDR3 residues: CASSPNQGNEKLFF. The CDR3 bases are TGTGCCAGCTCACCAAATCAGGGGAATGAAAAACTGTTTTTT.

V is TRBV28 and J is TRBJ1-6; D unclear. Trimming took 1 base from V and 6 from J, leaving 1 base between them. CDR1 and CDR2 from the germline V gene are MDHEN and SYDVKM. This CDR3 spans 12 amino acids. CDR3 sequence reads: CASSLFNSPLHF. The CDR3 DNA reads as TGTGCCAGCAGTTTATTTAATTCACCCCTCCACTTT.

The chain is built from TRBV5-1 and TRBJ1-3; D is ambiguous. Per germline, CDR1 SGHRS and CDR2 YFSETQ. Deletions cut 4 bases from V and 0 bases from J, with 14 bases between. The CDR3 loop spans 16 amino acids. For the CDR3, the DNA is TGCGCCAGCAGCCGTACAGACTCCAGCTCTGGAAACACCATATATTTT. This encodes CASSRTDSSSGNTIYF. The full variable domain, completed using reference TRBV5-1 and TRBJ1-3, is KAGVTQTPRYLIKTRGQQVTLSCSPISGHRSVSWYQQTPGQGLQFLFEYFSETQRNKGNFPGRFSGRQFSNSRSEMNVSTLELGDSALYLCASSRTDSSSGNTIYFGEGSWLTVV.

The chain couples TRBV7-9 to TRBJ1-1, with 8 bases that match TRBD1. The CDR3 is 16 amino acids. Per the germline V gene, CDR1 is SEHNR and CDR2 is FQNEAQ (reference sequence). Trimming removed 5 bases from V and 0 bases from J; junction bases left unmatched: 8. The CDR3 region has the DNA TGTGCCAGCAGCCATAGACAGGGGAACCTGAACACTGAAGCTTTCTTT. Its translation: CASSHRQGNLNTEAFF.

This clone showed up just once. This chain uses TRBV10-3 with TRBJ2-3; D is perhaps TRBD2 (5 bases). The CDR3 totals 19 residues. Germline-derived CDR1 and CDR2 are ENHRY and SYGVKD. With 0 bases removed from V and 3 bases from J, the gap between germline ends came to 22 bases. The CDR3 sequence: CAISESLARIALMTDTQYF. The CDR3 DNA is TGTGCCATCAGTGAGTCCCTGGCCCGGATAGCGTTAATGACAGATACGCAGTATTTT.

CDR3 protein: CASSKDRGLTEAFF. The CDR3 region has the DNA TGTGCCAGCAGCAAAGACAGGGGGCTAACTGAAGCTTTCTTT. The gene calls are TRBV21-1 and TRBJ1-1; TRBD1, the D gene given by the table, was not confirmed from the DNA. TRBV21-1 is described as a pseudogene. The CDR3 runs to 14 residues.

This clone is medium-sized (0.01 to 0.1%) by share. This chain joins TRBV10-1 and TRBJ2-1, with 13 nucleotides matching TRBD2. Germline assignment: CDR1 WNHNN and CDR2 SYGVQD (reference sequence). J lost 9 bases, V lost 5 bases, and 10 bases had no gene match. This CDR3 region has 16 residues. For the CDR3, the DNA is TGCGCCAGCAGTTGGACTAGCGGGAGCAGGGTGAGTGAGCAGTTCTTC. Residues: CASSWTSGSRVSEQFF.

This clone came up a few times. The V gene is TRBV10-3, the J gene TRBJ2-7, with D perhaps TRBD1 (6 bases). The CDR3 length is 14 residues. Trimming pared 5 bases from V and 0 bases from J, leaving 11 bases between. Germline V gene data show CDR1 as ENHRY and CDR2 as SYGVKD. CDR3 nucleotide sequence: TGTGCCATCAGTACCTCAGGGGACTCCTACGAGCAGTACTTC. Protein sequence: CAISTSGDSYEQYF.

The J gene is TRBJ1-1, the V gene TRBV5-4; 9 bases are shared with TRBD1. This CDR3 has 15 residues. J was trimmed by 5 bases and V by 3 bases; bases with no gene match: 8. In germline, CDR1 is SGHNT, CDR2 YYREEE (reference sequence). The CDR3 reads CASSWGGQGGTEAFF. CDR3 DNA: TGTGCCAGCAGCTGGGGGGGACAGGGAGGTACTGAAGCTTTCTTT.

The chain employs TRBV2 and TRBJ2-7, with D possibly TRBD1 on 6 matching bases. CDR3 size: 14 residues. Germline CDR1 SNHLY, CDR2 FYNNEI. V dropped 8 bases and J dropped 0 bases, with 14 bases sitting between them. The CDR3 reads CASHQDSSSYEQYF. CDR3 coding DNA: TGTGCCAGCCATCAGGACAGCAGCTCCTACGAGCAGTACTTC.

The chain combines TRBV19 with TRBJ2-7; TRBD1 aligns across 7 bases. Germline-derived CDR1 and CDR2 are LNHDA and SQIVND (reference sequence). J was trimmed by 0 bases and V by 4 bases; bases with no gene match: 6. CDR3 size: 15 residues. The CDR3 nucleotides are TGTGCCAGTAGTACTCCGGGACAGCTCTCCTACGAGCAGTACTTC. Translated: CASSTPGQLSYEQYF. The full variable domain, with the rest looked up from reference TRBV19 and TRBJ2-7, is DGGITQSPKYLFRKEGQNVTLSCEQNLNHDAMYWYRQDPGQGLRLIYYSQIVNDFQKGDIAEGYSVSREKKESFPLTVTSAQKNPTAFYLCASSTPGQLSYEQYFGPGTRLTVT.

This sequence joins TRBV7-3 and TRBJ1-2; 7 bases are a match to TRBD1. J lost 1 base, V lost 2 bases, and 10 bases had no gene match. Germline V gene sequence: CDR1 SGHTA, CDR2 FQGTGA. The CDR3 is 17 residues long. CDR3 protein: CASSLLPGQSINYGYTF. CDR3 sequence (DNA): TGTGCCAGCAGCTTATTACCGGGACAGTCCATTAACTATGGCTACACCTTC.